These 9 T cell receptor beta chains came from one sample sequenced in a study of molecular identifiers for immune sequencing clone quantification. From the PCR reads, TCRdb called clonotypes with MiXCR, one entry per CDR3 protein. The sample carries about 510,000 distinct CDR3 sequences, 20% to 25% recorded once. Sequencing was carried out using naive CD8+ T cells from blood, with Jurkat cell RNA spiked in. Regarding subset: FACS-sorted CD8+CD4-CCR7+CD45RA+ naive T cells. These receptors originate from a human donor in good health. Some libraries in this study had Jurkat cell RNA spiked in.

The chain links TRBV27 to TRBJ2-7, with D unclear. This CDR3 is built from 16 residues. With 0 bases removed from V and 2 bases from J, the gap between germline ends came to 14 bases. Looked up from germline, CDR1 is MNHEY and CDR2 is SMNVEV (reference sequence). CDR3 DNA: TGTGCCAGCAGTTTATCAGGTGCCCTTCGTCCCTACGAGCAGTACTTC. This sequence encodes CASSLSGALRPYEQYF.

This clonotype was found many times. The V and J genes are TRBV4-1 and TRBJ2-3; 7 bases are shared with TRBD2. V lost 6 bases and J lost 5; bases outside the gene matches: 14. The CDR3 sequence is 16 residues long. Per the germline V gene, CDR1 is MGHRA and CDR2 is YSYEKL. The DNA of the CDR3 is TGCGCCAGCAGACAACTTGGTGGGCCGGGAGGAGATACGCAGTATTTT. It encodes CASRQLGGPGGDTQYF.

This clonotype was seen at least ten times. The rearrangement links TRBV6-2 or TRBV6-3 to TRBJ2-2, with 9 nucleotides matching TRBD1. In germline, CDR1 is MNHEY, CDR2 SVGEGT. V lost 6 bases and J lost 4; bases outside the gene matches: 6. The CDR3 contains 15 residues. The DNA of the CDR3 is TGTGCCAGCAGCCACCGGGACAGGGTCACCGGGGAGCTGTTTTTT. The encoded protein is CASSHRDRVTGELFF.

This clonotype has a count of ten or more. The V gene is TRBV12-3 or TRBV12-4, the J gene TRBJ1-1; the D gene is possibly TRBD1 (6 bases). The CDR3 runs 15 residues. The ends were cut back, 5 bases at V and 0 bases at J, with 13 bases in the middle. The CDR3 DNA follows: TGTGCCAGCAGTCCTCGGACAGTCATGAACACTGAAGCTTTCTTT. Amino acids: CASSPRTVMNTEAFF.

This clonotype was picked up a small number of times. The chain carries TRBV4-2 and TRBJ2-1; TRBD1 agrees at 9 bases. Germline V gene data show CDR1 as LGHNA and CDR2 as YNFKEQ. The CDR3 length is 16 residues. The trim removed 3 bases at V and 7 bases at J, leaving 10 bases unmatched. The CDR3 loop reads CASSQEEGTGTNEQFF. CDR3 DNA sequence: TGTGCCAGCAGCCAGGAGGAAGGGACAGGGACGAATGAGCAGTTCTTC.

The rearrangement links TRBV6-6 to TRBJ2-3; no reliable D call. Germline assignment: CDR1 MNHNY and CDR2 SVGAGI (reference sequence). This CDR3 contains 15 residues. V lost 2 bases, J lost 6 bases, and 15 bases lay in between. This chain's CDR3 is CASSYLSRGVDTQYF. CDR3 DNA sequence: TGTGCCAGCAGTTACCTGTCCCGAGGAGTGGATACGCAGTATTTT.

The chain carries TRBV29-1 and TRBJ2-2; a possible D gene is TRBD1 (5 bases). Germline V gene lookup returns CDR1 SQVTM and CDR2 ANQGSEA. This CDR3 has 13 amino acids. V was cut by 6 bases and J by 4 bases, with 12 bases left in between. The CDR3 is CSVMADSTGELFF. The CDR3 nucleotides read TGCAGCGTGATGGCCGACAGCACCGGGGAGCTGTTTTTT.

This clonotype was counted many times. V is TRBV7-9 and J is TRBJ1-1; D possibly corresponds to TRBD1 (6 bases). The CDR3 is 15 residues long. V lost 2 bases and J 0 bases, leaving 10 bases between the germline ends. Looked up from germline, CDR1 is SEHNR and CDR2 is FQNEAQ (reference sequence). In DNA, the CDR3 is TGTGCCAGCAGCTTATTACAGGGTCTGAACACTGAAGCTTTCTTT. It encodes CASSLLQGLNTEAFF.

This clonotype occurred many times. The V call is TRBV28, the J call TRBJ2-4; D ambiguous. The CDR3 loop spans 15 amino acids. The V and J ends lost 6 bases and 0 bases respectively, with 12 bases between them. Per the germline V gene, CDR1 is MDHEN and CDR2 is SYDVKM. DNA for the CDR3: TGTGCCAGCAGCCCCCAGCAGTTAGCCAAAAACATTCAGTACTTC. Protein product: CASSPQQLAKNIQYF.